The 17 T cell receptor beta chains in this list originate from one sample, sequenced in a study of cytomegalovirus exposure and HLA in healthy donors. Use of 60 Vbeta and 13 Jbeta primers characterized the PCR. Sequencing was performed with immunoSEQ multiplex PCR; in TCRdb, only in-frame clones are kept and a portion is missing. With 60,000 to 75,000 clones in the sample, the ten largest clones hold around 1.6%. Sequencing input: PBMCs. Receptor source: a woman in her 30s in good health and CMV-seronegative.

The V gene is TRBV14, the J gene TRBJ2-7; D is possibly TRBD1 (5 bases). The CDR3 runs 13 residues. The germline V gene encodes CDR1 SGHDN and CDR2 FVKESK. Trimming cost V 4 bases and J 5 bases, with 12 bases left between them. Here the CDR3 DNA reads TGTGCCAGCAGCCGACAGTTGGAGAACGAGCAGTACTTC. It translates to CASSRQLENEQYF.

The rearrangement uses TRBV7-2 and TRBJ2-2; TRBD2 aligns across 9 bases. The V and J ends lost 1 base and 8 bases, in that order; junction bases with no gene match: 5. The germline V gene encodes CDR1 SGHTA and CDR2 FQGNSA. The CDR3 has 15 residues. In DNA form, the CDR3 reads TGTGCCAGCAGCTTAGGTTCTAGCGGGATAGGGGAGCTGTTTTTT. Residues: CASSLGSSGIGELFF.

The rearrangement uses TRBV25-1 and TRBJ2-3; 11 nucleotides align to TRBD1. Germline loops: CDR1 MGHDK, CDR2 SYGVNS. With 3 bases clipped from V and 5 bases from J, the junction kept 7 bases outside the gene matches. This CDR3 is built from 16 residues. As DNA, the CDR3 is TGTGCCAGCAGTGACGGGACAGGGGGATCTGAAGATACGCAGTATTTT. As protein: CASSDGTGGSEDTQYF.

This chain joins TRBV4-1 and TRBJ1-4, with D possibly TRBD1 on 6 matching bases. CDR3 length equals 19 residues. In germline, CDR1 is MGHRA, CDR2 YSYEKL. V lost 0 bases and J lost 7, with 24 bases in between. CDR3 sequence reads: CASSQELAQGVPIGEKLFF. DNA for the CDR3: TGCGCCAGCAGCCAAGAGTTGGCACAGGGAGTCCCTATAGGTGAAAAACTGTTTTTT.

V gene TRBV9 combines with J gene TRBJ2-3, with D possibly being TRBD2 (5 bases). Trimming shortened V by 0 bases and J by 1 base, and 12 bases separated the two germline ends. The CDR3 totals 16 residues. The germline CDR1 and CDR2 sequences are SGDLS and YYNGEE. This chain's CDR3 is CASSVGAASRTDTQYF. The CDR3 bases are TGTGCCAGCAGCGTAGGAGCGGCATCCCGCACAGATACGCAGTATTTT.

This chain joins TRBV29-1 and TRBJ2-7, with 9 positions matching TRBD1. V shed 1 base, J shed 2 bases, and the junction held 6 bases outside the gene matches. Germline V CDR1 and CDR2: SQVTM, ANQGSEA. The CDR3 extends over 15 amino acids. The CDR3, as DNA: TGCAGCGTTGAAGGGGACAGGGAAACCGCCTACGAGCAGTACTTC. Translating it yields CSVEGDRETAYEQYF.

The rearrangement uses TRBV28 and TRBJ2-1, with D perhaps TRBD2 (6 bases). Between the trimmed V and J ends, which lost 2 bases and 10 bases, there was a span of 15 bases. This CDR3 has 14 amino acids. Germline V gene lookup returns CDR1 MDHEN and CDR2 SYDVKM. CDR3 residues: CASSLAGPLREQFF. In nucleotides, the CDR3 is TGTGCCAGCAGTTTAGCGGGGCCCCTAAGGGAGCAGTTCTTC.

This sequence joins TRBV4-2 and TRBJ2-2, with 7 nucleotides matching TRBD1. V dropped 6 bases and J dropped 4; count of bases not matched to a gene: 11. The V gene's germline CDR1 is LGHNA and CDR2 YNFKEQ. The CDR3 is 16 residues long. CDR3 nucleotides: TGTGCCAGCAGACAGGGGCCGGTATCGGGCACCGGGGAGCTGTTTTTT. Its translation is CASRQGPVSGTGELFF.

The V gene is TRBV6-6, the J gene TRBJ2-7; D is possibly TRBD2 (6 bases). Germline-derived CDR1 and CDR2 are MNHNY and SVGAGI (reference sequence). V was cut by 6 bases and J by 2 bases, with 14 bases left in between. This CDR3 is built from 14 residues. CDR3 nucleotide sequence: TGTGCCAGCAGATCTAGCGTAAGCGCCTACGAGCAGTACTTC. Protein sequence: CASRSSVSAYEQYF.

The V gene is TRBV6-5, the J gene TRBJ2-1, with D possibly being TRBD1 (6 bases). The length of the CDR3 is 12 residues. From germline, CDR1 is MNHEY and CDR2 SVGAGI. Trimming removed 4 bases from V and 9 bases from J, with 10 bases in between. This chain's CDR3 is CASSFGQSEQFF. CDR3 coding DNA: TGTGCCAGCAGTTTCGGACAGAGTGAGCAGTTCTTC.

The CDR3 loop reads CASSANRNTEAFF. CDR3 nucleotides: TGCGCCAGCAGTGCGAACAGAAACACTGAAGCTTTCTTT. The chain joins TRBV10-1 to TRBJ1-1; no reliable D call. Per the germline V gene, CDR1 is WNHNN and CDR2 is SYGVQD (reference sequence). With 4 bases removed from V and 2 bases from J, the gap between germline ends came to 8 bases. The CDR3 spans 13 residues.

This CDR3 is CASRPTGRRETQYF. The CDR3 DNA sequence: TGTGCCAGCAGACCGACAGGGCGCAGGGAGACCCAGTACTTC. The V and J genes are TRBV27 and TRBJ2-5, with 7 positions matching TRBD1. The CDR3 contains 14 residues. The germline V gene has CDR1 MNHEY and CDR2 SMNVEV (reference sequence). Trimming removed 6 bases from V and 5 bases from J; junction bases left unmatched: 9.

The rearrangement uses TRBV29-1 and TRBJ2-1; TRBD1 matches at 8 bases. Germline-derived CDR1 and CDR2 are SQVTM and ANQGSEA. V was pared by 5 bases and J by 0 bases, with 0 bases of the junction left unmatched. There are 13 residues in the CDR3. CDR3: CSVTGGSYNEQFF. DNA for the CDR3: TGCAGCGTTACAGGGGGCTCCTACAATGAGCAGTTCTTC.

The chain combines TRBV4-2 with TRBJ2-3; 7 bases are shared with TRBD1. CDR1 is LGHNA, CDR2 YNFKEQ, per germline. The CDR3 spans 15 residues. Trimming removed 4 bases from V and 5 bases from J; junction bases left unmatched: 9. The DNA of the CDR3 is TGTGCCAGCAGCCCGCGACAGGGCGTTGGAGATACGCAGTATTTT. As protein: CASSPRQGVGDTQYF.

The CDR3 DNA follows: TGTGCCAGCAGATTTACAGGGGCCTACGAGCAGTACTTC. This gives the protein CASRFTGAYEQYF. The chain couples TRBV7-9 to TRBJ2-7; 7 nucleotides agree with TRBD1. The germline gives CDR1 SEHNR, CDR2 FQNEAQ (reference sequence). Trimming removed 6 bases from V and 2 bases from J; junction bases left unmatched: 4. The CDR3 is made up of 13 amino acids.

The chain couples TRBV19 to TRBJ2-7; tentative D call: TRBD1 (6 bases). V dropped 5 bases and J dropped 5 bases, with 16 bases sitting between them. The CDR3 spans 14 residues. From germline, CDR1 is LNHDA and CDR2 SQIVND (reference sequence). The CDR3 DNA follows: TGTGCCAGTAGTGTCACAGGGTGGGCAAACGAGCAGTACTTC. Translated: CASSVTGWANEQYF.

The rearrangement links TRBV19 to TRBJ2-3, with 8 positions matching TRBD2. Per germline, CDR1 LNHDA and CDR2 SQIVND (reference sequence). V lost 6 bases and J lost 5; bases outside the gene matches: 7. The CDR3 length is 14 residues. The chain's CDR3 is CASRPAGVGDTQYF. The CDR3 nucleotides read TGTGCCAGTAGACCAGCGGGAGTAGGAGATACGCAGTATTTT.